This TCR beta chain emerged from a study of PD-L1 blockade in urothelial cancer. Study summary: Most of the roughly 30 patients were men whose urothelial cancer was bladder-origin. Blood yielded a median of roughly 140,000 T cells per sample.

V lost 6 bases, J lost 0 bases, and 7 bases stayed unmatched. This CDR3 contains 15 residues. Looked up from germline, CDR1 is SGHRS and CDR2 is YFSETQ. Time point given: pretreatment peripheral blood. For each patient, 1 to 8 samples were obtained, pretreatment and on-treatment. Only in-frame clones appear in the TCRdb table, and some are missing; sequencing was by immunoSEQ multiplex PCR. The sample records 50,000 to 55,000 clones, 75% to 90% being singletons. This chain connects TRBV5-1 to TRBJ2-5, with 8 nucleotides matching TRBD1. The receptor was isolated from a middle-aged man with urothelial cancer. This specimen was PBMCs, taken around atezolizumab (anti-PD-L1) treatment. This chain's CDR3 is CASKKGDRNQETQYF. The CDR3 coding sequence is TGCGCCAGCAAAAAGGGGGACAGGAACCAAGAGACCCAGTACTTC.